This TCR beta chain was sequenced in a study of T cells in Graves' hyperthyroidism and ophthalmopathy (dated by TCRdb to between 2018 and 2021). Context from the whole study: Peripheral blood samples were taken at initial diagnosis, before any treatment was given. To identify TCR V-J signatures that set the groups apart, the researchers used a discovery cohort of 100 patients, made up of fewer than 50 with Graves' ophthalmopathy and about 59 with stable Graves' hyperthyroidism. Whether ophthalmopathy could be predicted prospectively was tested in an independent validation cohort made up of roughly 20 hyperthyroidism patients plus 17 patients who later progressed to ophthalmopathy. The 75 to 100 discovery patients were randomly split 7:3 into training and test sets. In over five Graves' hyperthyroidism patients, the study also compared T-cell repertoires from thyroid tissue with T-cell repertoires from blood. Once sampling was done, hyperthyroidism patients were given methimazole at a starting dose of 30 mg daily, whereas ophthalmopathy patients were given high-dose intravenous methylprednisolone. According to the paper, TCR Vbeta CDR3 sequencing was carried out on roughly 130 peripheral blood samples, which came from around 43 ophthalmopathy, under 85 hyperthyroidism and some 17 progressor patients.

Broad study findings and their caveats: Ophthalmopathy was separated from stable hyperthyroidism by a 13 V-J signature model, with approximately 89% sensitivity and about 84% specificity obtained in cross-validation and 80%/75% obtained in testing. In validation, the model predicted progression to ophthalmopathy a median of roughly 6.5 months before onset, with about 67% sensitivity and almost 75% specificity. Most expanded thyroid clonotypes (frequency above 0.001) were also detected in blood, suggesting blood repertoires may reflect thyroid immune responses. Sample size was not statistically predetermined, and investigators were not blinded to group allocation.

TCR beta CDR3 regions were amplified from RNA transcripts. For the first round of RT-PCR on the TCR CDR3, the HTBI primer set was used together with the Qiagen OneStep RT-PCR kit. Libraries were constructed in a second round of multiplex PCR, after which size selection and purification were performed. The libraries were sequenced on an Illumina HiSeq2000 using paired-end 100 bp reads. The authors' analysis ran thus. SOAPnuke was used to process the raw data, with reads discarded if the reads contained adapters or uncalled bases, had a mean Phred below 15, or lacked an exact constant-primer or identifier match. COPE v1.2.5 was used to merge the high-quality paired reads, and each unique nucleotide sequence was defined as a clonotype. MiTCR v1.1 was used to align clonotypes to the IMGT TRBV, TRBD and TRBJ reference segments. The analysis included only V-J combinations with a frequency above 0.0001, which together covered 99% to 99.2% of the repertoires. A TCS score was defined as the ratio of F50 (clonal expansion) to E x V (chaos), with BLOSUM62-based TCRdist applied between CDR3 peptides within each V-J. Welch's t-statistics and random forest reduced fewer than 550 V-J features to fewer than 15, which were used in a naive Bayes classifier (R e1071). The public sequencing data were trimmed at Q25 with fastp and processed into clonotypes with MiXCR by TCRdb, which kept only in-frame beta chains. For every CDR3 protein sequence, its rows merge into one entry that carries the most common genes and DNA. Here the V and J calls rest on TCRdb's processing, not on the authors' analysis. The sample includes around 350,000 distinct CDR3 sequences, with approximately 18% observed a single time. The ten largest clonotypes hold 30% to 40% of the sample.

Hyperthyroidism patients were newly diagnosed, had a disease duration of under 2 months, and were aged 18 to 65 years. Patients with uncontrolled infections, other autoimmune diseases, pregnancy or lactation were excluded. Clinical symptoms, serum thyroxine and TRAb, thyroid ultrasound, and orbital computed tomography formed the basis for the diagnoses. Blood from progressor patients was drawn when they were first diagnosed with hyperthyroidism, before any ophthalmopathy symptoms appeared. PBMCs were separated from under 11 ml of fresh peripheral blood using Ficoll-Paque density gradient centrifugation. Progressor patients were initially diagnosed with Graves' hyperthyroidism and developed ophthalmopathy during follow-up. Total RNA was extracted using Trizol reagent, and RNA quality was assessed on an Agilent 2100 Bioanalyzer. This clonotype was counted many times. Its target antigen remains unknown. Base qualities are not provided; no much larger clone lies one nucleotide away.

Including cysteine and phenylalanine, the CDR3 has 19 amino acids. Of all the DNA, just the CDR3 is kept, 57 bases in frame from base 1. Per the germline V gene, MNHNS is the CDR1 and SASEGT is the CDR2. V is pared back by 1 base and J by 3 bases, with 24 bases lying between the germline termini. The chain is assembled from TRBV6-1 and TRBJ1-1; D gene: possibly TRBD1, on 5 matching bases. Input material: blood. The TCR was taken from a woman aged 25-40 years with Graves' hyperthyroidism that later progressed to Graves' ophthalmopathy. CDR3 loop: CASSEVQGRVWGFDTEAFF. DNA sequence: TGTGCCAGCAGTGAAGTTCAGGGCCGGGTATGGGGGTTCGACACTGAAGCTTTCTTT.